The clone carrying this T cell receptor beta chain appeared a few times. Its antigen is unknown. Using its own MiXCR run on the RT-PCR reads, TCRdb lists one record per CDR3 protein. The repertoire holds 300,000 to 350,000 distinct CDR3 sequences, over 20% seen once, with under 13% in the top ten. This entry is derived from a study of response to subunit inactivated influenza vaccine. Findings of the study overall: The authors suggested that few new T cells are recruited per seasonal influenza vaccination.

The sequence came from a man in his fifties or sixties who received an inactivated influenza vaccine. Specimen: PBMCs from blood, collected 21 months after vaccination.

Here the CDR3 DNA reads TGTGCCACCAGCCTCTCCGCGGGGGGGCGGAATGAGCAGTTCTTC. This sequence encodes CATSLSAGGRNEQFF. This rearrangement joins TRBV24-1 to TRBJ2-1; TRBD2 matches at 9 bases. Germline lookup yields CDR1 KGHDR and CDR2 SFDVKD. With 7 bases clipped from V and 7 bases from J, the junction kept 10 bases outside the gene matches. The CDR3 spans 15 residues.